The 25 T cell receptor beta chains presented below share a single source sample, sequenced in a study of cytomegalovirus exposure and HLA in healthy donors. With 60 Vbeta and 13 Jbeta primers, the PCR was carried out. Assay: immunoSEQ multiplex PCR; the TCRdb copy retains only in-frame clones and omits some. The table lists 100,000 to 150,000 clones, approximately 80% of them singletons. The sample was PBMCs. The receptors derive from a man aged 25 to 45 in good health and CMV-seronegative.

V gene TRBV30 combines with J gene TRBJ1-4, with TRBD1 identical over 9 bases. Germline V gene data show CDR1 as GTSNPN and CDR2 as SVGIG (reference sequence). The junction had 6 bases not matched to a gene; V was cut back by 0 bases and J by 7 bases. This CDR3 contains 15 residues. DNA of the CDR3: TGTGCCTGGAGTGTAGGACAGGGGATGGGTGAAAAACTGTTTTTT. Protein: CAWSVGQGMGEKLFF.

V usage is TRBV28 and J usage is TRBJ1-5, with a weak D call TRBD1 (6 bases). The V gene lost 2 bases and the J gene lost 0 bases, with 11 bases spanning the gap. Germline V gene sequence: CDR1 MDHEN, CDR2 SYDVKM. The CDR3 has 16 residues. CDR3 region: CASSLRGHDSNQPQHF. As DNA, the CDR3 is TGTGCCAGCAGTTTAAGGGGACACGATAGCAATCAGCCCCAGCATTTT.

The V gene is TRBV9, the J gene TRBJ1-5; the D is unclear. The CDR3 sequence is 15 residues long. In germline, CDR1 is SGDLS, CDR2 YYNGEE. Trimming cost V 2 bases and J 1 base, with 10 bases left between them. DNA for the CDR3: TGTGCCAGCAGCGTCTCCGGGGAAAGCAATCAGCCCCAGCATTTT. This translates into CASSVSGESNQPQHF. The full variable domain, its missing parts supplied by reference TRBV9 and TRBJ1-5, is DSGVTQTPKHLITATGQRVTLRCSPRSGDLSVYWYQQSLDQGLQFLIQYYNGEERAKGNILERFSAQQFPDLHSELNLSSLELGDSALYFCASSVSGESNQPQHFGDGTRLSIL.

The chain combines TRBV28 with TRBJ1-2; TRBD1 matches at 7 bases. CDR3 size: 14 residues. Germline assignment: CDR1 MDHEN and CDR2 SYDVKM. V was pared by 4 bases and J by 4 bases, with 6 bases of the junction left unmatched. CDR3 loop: CASSSTGYGYGYTF. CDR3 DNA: TGTGCCAGCAGTTCGACAGGGTATGGCTATGGCTACACCTTC.

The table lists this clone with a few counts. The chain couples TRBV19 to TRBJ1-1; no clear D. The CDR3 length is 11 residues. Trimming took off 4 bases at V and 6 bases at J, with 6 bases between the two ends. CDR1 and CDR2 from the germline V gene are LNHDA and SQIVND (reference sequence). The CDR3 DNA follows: TGTGCCAGTAGTAGCAGCGCTGAAGCTTTCTTT. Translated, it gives CASSSSAEAFF.

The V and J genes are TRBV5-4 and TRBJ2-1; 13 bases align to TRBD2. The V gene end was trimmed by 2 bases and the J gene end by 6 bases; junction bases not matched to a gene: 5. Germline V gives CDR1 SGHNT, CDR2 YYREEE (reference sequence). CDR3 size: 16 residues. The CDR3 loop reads CASSFGGTSGANEQFF. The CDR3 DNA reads TGTGCCAGCAGCTTTGGAGGGACTAGCGGGGCCAATGAGCAGTTCTTC.

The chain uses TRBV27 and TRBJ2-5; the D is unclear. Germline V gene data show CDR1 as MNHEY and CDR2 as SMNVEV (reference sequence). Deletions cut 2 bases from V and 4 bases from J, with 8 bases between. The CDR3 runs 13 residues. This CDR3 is CASSLNSGETQYF. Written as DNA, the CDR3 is TGTGCCAGCAGTTTAAACTCGGGAGAGACCCAGTACTTC.

For the CDR3, the DNA is TGTGCCAGCAGACCCCCGACAGGGCCCTCCTACGAGCAGTACTTC. Translated: CASRPPTGPSYEQYF. The J gene is TRBJ2-7, the V gene TRBV28, with 7 bases fitting TRBD1. Looked up from germline, CDR1 is MDHEN and CDR2 is SYDVKM. V gave up 6 bases and J gave up 0 bases; unmatched junction bases: 8. This CDR3 spans 15 amino acids.

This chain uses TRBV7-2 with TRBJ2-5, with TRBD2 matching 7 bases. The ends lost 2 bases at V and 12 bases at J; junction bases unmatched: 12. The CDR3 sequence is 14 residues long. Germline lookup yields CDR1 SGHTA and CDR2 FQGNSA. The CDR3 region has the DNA TGTGCCAGCAGCTTAACGCCTAGCGGTGGGTCCAAGTACTTC. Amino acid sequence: CASSLTPSGGSKYF.

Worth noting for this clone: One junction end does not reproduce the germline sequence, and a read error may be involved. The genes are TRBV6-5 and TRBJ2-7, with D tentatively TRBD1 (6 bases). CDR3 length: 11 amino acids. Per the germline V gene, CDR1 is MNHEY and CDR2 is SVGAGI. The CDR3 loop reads CTSTGQYEQYF. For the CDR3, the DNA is TGTACCAGCACCGGACAGTACGAGCAGTACTTC.

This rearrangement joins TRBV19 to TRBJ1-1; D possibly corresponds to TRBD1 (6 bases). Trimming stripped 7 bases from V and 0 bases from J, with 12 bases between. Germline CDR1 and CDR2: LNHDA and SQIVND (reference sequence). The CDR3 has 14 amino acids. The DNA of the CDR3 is TGTGCCAGTAAGAACAGGGAAATGAACACTGAAGCTTTCTTT. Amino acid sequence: CASKNREMNTEAFF.

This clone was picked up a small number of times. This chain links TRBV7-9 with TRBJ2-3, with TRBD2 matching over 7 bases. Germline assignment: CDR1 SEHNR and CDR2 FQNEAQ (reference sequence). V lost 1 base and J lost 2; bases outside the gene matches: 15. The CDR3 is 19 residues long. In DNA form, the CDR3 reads TGTGCCAGCAGCTTAGAACGTGTCGGGCTAGCGGATTACACAGATACGCAGTATTTT. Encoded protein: CASSLERVGLADYTDTQYF.

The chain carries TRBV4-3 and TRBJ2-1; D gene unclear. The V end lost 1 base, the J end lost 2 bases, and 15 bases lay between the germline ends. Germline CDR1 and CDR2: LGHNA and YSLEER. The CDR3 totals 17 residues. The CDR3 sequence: CASSQGEWSAAYNEQFF. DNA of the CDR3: TGCGCCAGCAGCCAAGGCGAATGGTCCGCCGCCTACAATGAGCAGTTCTTC.

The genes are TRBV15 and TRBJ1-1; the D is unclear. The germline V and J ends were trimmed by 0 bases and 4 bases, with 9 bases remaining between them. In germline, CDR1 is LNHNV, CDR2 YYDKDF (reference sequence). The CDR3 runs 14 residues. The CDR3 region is CATSRDRLGTEAFF. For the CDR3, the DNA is TGTGCCACCAGCAGAGACAGGTTGGGCACTGAAGCTTTCTTT.

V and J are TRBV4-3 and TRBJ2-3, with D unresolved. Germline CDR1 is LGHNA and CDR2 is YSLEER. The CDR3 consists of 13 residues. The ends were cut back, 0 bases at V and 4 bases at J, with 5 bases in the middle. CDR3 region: CASSQDEADTQYF. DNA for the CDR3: TGCGCCAGCAGCCAAGACGAGGCAGATACGCAGTATTTT.

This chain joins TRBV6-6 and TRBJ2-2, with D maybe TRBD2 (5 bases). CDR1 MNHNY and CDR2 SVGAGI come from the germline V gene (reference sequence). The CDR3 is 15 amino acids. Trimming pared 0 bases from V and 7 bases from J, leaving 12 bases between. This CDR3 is CASSYSRQAVGELFF. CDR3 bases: TGTGCCAGCAGTTACTCGAGACAAGCGGTCGGGGAGCTGTTTTTT.

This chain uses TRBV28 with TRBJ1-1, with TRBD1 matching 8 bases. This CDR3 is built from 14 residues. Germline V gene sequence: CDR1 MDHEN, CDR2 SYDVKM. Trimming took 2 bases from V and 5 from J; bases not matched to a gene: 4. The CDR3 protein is CASSLGQGGTEAFF. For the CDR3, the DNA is TGTGCCAGCAGTTTAGGACAGGGAGGGACTGAAGCTTTCTTT.

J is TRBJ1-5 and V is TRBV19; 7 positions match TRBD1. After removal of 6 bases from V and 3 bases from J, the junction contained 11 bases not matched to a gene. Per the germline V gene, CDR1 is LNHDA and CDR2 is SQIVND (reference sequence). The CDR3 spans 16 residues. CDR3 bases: TGTGCCAGTAGACAAACCGGACAGGCAATCAATCAGCCCCAGCATTTT. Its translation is CASRQTGQAINQPQHF.

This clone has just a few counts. Written as DNA, the CDR3 is TGTGCCAGCAGCGTAGGTAGAGCAGCGGGTAAAACTGAAGCTTTCTTT. Translation: CASSVGRAAGKTEAFF. This chain links TRBV9 with TRBJ1-1; D unclear. This CDR3 is built from 16 residues. The V end was cut by 0 bases, the J end by 5 bases, with 17 bases between. CDR1 is SGDLS, CDR2 YYNGEE, per germline.

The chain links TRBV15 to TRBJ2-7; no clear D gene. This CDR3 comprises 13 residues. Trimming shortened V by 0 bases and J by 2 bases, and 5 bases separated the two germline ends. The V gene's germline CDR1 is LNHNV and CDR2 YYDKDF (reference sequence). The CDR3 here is CATSRDNTYEQYF. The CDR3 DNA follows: TGTGCCACCAGCAGAGATAACACCTACGAGCAGTACTTC.

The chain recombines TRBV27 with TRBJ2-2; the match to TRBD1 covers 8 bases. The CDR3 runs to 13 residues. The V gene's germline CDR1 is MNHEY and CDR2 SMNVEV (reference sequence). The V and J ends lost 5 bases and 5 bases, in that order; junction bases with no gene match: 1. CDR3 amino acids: CASSNRGTGELFF. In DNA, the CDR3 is TGTGCCAGCAGTAACAGGGGGACCGGGGAGCTGTTTTTT.

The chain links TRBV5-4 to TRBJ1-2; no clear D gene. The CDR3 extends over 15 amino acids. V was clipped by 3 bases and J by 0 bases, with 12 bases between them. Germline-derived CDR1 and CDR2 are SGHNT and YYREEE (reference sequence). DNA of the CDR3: TGTGCCAGCAGCTCGCGCCGGGGTACTAACTATGGCTACACCTTC. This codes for CASSSRRGTNYGYTF.

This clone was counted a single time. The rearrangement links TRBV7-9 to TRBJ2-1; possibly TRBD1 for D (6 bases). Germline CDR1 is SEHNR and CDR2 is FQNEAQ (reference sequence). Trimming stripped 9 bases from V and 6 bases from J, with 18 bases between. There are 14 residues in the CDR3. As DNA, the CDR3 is TGTGCCAGGGAGTGGTTAGGGGGACCCAATGAGCAGTTCTTC. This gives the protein CAREWLGGPNEQFF.

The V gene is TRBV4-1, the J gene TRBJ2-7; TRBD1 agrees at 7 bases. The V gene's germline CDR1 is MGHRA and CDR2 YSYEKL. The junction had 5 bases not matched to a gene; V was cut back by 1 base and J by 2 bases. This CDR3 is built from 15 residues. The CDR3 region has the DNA TGCGCCAGCAGCCAAGGAACCGGGACAGCCTACGAGCAGTACTTC. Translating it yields CASSQGTGTAYEQYF.

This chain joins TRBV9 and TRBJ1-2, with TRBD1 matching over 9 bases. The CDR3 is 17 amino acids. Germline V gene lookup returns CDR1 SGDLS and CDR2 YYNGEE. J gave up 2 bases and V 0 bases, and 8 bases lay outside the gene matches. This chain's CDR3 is CASSVVAGQGLNYGYTF. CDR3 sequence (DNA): TGTGCCAGCAGCGTAGTTGCAGGACAGGGGCTGAACTATGGCTACACCTTC.